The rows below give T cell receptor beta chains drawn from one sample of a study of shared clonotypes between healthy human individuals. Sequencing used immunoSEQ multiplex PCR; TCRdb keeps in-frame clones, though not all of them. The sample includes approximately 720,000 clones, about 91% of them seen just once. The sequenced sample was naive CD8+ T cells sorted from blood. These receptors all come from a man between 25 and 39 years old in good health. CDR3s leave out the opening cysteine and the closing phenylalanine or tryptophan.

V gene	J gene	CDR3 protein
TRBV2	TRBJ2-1	ASSEARGGEQF
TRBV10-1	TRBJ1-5	ASIANNQPQH
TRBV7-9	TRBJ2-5	ASSLGAQGQETQY
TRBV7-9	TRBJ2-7	ASSSPLGLDRGLEQY
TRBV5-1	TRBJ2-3	ASSSRGAPVTDTQY
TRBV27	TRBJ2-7	ASSFGPDLYEQY
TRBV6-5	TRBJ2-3	ASSYSGPSTDTQY
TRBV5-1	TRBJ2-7	ASSLWSSGVDYYEQY
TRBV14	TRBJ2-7	ASSQDLRGDYEQY
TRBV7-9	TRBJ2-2	ASRLMNTGELF
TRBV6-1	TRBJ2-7	ASPTGPNGEQY
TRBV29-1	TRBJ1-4	SVTGIQDEKLF
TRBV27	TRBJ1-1	ASSPGQMNTEAF
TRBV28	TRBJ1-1	ASIPGVNTEAF
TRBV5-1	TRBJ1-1	ASSLDGLMNTEAF
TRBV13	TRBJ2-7	ASSASYEQY